Included here is one T cell receptor beta chain sequence, with context. Its antigen remains unidentified. This entry belongs to a study of cytomegalovirus exposure and HLA in healthy donors. General study results and limits: A likely sequencing artifact accounted for one observed cluster of highly shared sequence variants. A missense DCLRE1C variant was associated with V- and J-gene trimming of TCR beta chains in a later analysis, and an independent cohort replicated the association.

Germline V gene sequence: CDR1 GTSNPN, CDR2 SVGIG (reference sequence). V gave up 2 bases and J gave up 4 bases; unmatched junction bases: 7. The CDR3 has 14 amino acids. 60 Vbeta and 13 Jbeta primers were used in PCR. Libraries were prepared by immunoSEQ multiplex PCR; TCRdb keeps only in-frame clonotypes and omits some of them. In the table there are around 90,000 clones, roughly 86% of which are singletons. The receptor was derived from a human donor in good health. The V gene is TRBV30, the J gene TRBJ1-2, with 7 nucleotides matching TRBD1. Sequencing input: PBMCs. The CDR3 nucleotides read TGTGCCTGGAGTTCCCGGGACAGCGTCTATGGCTACACCTTC. Translation gives CAWSSRDSVYGYTF.